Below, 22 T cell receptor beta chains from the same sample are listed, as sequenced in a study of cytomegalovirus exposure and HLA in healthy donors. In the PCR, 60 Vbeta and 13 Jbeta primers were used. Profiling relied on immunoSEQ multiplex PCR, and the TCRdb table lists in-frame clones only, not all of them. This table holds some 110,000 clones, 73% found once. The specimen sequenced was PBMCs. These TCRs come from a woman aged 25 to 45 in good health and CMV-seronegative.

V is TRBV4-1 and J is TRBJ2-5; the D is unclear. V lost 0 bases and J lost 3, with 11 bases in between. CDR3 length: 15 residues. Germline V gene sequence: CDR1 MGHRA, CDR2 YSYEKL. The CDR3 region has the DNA TGCGCCAGCAGCCAAGATTCTGGCTTAAAAGAGACCCAGTACTTC. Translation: CASSQDSGLKETQYF.

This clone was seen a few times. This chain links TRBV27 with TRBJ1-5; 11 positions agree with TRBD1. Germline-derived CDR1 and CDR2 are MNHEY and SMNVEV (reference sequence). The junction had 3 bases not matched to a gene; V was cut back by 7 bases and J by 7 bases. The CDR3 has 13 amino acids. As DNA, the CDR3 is TGTGCCAGCAAGGGACAGGGGGGCCAGCCCCAGCATTTT. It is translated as CASKGQGGQPQHF.

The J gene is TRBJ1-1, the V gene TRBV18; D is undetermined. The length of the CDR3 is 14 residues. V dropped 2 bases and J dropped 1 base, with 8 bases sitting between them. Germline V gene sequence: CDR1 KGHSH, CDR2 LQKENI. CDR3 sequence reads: CASSPSPGNTEAFF. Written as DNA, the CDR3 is TGTGCCAGCTCACCATCTCCAGGGAACACTGAAGCTTTCTTT.

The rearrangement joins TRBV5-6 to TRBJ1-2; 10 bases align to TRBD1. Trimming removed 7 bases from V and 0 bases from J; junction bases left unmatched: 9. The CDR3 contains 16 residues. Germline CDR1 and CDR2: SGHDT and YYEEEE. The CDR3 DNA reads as TGTGCCAGCCATGGGGGACAGGGGCGACCTAACTATGGCTACACCTTC. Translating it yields CASHGGQGRPNYGYTF. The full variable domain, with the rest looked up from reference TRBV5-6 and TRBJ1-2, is DAGVTQSPTHLIKTRGQQVTLRCSPKSGHDTVSWYQQALGQGPQFIFQYYEEEERQRGNFPDRFSGHQFPNYSSELNVNALLLGDSALYLCASHGGQGRPNYGYTFGSGTRLTVV.

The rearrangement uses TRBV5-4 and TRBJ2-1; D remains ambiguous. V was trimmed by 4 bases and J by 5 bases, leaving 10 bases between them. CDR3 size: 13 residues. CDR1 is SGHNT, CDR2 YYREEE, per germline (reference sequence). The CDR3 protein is CASSLGLHNEQFF. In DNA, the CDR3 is TGTGCCAGCAGCCTAGGTCTACACAATGAGCAGTTCTTC.

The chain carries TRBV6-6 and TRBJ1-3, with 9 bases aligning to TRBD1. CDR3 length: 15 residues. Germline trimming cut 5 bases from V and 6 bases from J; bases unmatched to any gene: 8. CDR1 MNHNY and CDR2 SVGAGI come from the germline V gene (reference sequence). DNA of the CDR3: TGTGCCAGCAGTCCACCGGGACAGGGTGCAAACACCATATATTTT. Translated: CASSPPGQGANTIYF.

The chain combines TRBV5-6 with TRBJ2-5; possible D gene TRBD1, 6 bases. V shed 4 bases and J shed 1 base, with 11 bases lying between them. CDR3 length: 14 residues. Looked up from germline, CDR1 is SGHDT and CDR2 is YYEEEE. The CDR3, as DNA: TGTGCCAGCAGCCCCAGGGGAGCCCAAGAGACCCAGTACTTC. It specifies CASSPRGAQETQYF.

The CDR3 nucleotides read TGTGCCAGCAGCTACTCGTTTTCCGGGACAGAGCAGTTCTTC. It is translated as CASSYSFSGTEQFF. The chain couples TRBV14 to TRBJ2-1; D is perhaps TRBD1 (6 bases). The CDR3 spans 14 residues. The V and J ends lost 5 bases and 10 bases respectively, with 18 bases between them. Looked up from germline, CDR1 is SGHDN and CDR2 is FVKESK.

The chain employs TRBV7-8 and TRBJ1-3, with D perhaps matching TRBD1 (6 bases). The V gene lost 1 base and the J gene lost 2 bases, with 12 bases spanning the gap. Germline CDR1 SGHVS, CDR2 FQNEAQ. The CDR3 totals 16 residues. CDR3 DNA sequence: TGTGCCAGCAGCTTAGAGGAAGGGGGAGCTGGAAACACCATATATTTT. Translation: CASSLEEGGAGNTIYF.

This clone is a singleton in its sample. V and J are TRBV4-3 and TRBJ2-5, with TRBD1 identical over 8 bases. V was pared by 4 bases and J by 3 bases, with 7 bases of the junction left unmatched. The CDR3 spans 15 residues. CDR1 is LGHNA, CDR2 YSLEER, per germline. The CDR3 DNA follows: TGCGCCAGCAGCCTAGGAACGGGACAGGAAGAGACCCAGTACTTC. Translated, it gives CASSLGTGQEETQYF.

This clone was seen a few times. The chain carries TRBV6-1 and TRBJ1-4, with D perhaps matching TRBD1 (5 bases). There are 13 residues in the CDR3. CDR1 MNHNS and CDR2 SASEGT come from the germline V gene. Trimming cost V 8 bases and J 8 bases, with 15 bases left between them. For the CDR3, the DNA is TGTGCCAGCTGGGGCCCCCAAGGGGAAAAACTGTTTTTT. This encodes CASWGPQGEKLFF.

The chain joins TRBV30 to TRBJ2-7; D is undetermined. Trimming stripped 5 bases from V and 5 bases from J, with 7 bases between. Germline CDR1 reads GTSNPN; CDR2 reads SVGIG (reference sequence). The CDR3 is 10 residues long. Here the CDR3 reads CAWAAHEQYF. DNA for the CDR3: TGTGCCTGGGCGGCACACGAGCAGTACTTC.

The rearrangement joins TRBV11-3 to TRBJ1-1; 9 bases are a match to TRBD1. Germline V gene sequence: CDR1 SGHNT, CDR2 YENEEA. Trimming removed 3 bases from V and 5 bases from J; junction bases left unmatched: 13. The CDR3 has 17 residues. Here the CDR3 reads CASSFVPGQGMGTEAFF. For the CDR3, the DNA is TGTGCCAGCAGCTTCGTCCCGGGACAGGGAATGGGGACTGAAGCTTTCTTT. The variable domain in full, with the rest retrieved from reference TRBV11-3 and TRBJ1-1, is EAGVVQSPRYKIIEKKQPVAFWCNPISGHNTLYWYLQNLGQGPELLIRYENEEAVDDSQLPKDRFSAERLKGVDSTLKIQPAELGDSAVYLCASSFVPGQGMGTEAFFGQGTRLTVV.

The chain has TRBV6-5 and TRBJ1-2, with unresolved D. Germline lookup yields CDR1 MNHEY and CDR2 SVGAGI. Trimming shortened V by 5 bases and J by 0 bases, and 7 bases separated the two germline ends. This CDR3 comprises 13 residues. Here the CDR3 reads CASSLKSNYGYTF. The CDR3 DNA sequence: TGTGCCAGCAGTCTAAAATCTAACTATGGCTACACCTTC.

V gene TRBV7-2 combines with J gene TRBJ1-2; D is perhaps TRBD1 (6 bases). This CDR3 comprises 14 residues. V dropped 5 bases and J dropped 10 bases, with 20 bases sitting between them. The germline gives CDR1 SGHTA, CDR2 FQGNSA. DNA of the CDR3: TGTGCCAGCAGCATAGGGGGAGGGGCAAGCGACTACACCTTC. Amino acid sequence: CASSIGGGASDYTF. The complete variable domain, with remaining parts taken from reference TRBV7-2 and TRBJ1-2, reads GAGVSQSPSNKVTEKGKDVELRCDPISGHTALYWYRQSLGQGLEFLIYFQGNSAPDKSGLPSDRFSAERTGGSVSTLTIQRTQQEDSAVYLCASSIGGGASDYTFGSGTRLTVV.

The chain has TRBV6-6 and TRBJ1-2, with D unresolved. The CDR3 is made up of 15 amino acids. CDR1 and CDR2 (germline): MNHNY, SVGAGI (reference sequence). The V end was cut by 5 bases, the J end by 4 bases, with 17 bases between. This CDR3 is CASSGSKVEGYGYTF. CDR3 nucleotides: TGTGCCAGCAGTGGATCTAAAGTGGAGGGCTATGGCTACACCTTC.

The CDR3 region has the DNA TGTGCCAGCAGCGGAACAGGGAACAATCAGCCCCAGCATTTT. Translation gives CASSGTGNNQPQHF. The chain uses TRBV9 and TRBJ1-5; tentatively, D is TRBD1 (6 bases). CDR1 and CDR2 from the germline V gene are SGDLS and YYNGEE. The CDR3 has 14 residues. Trimming left V 3 bases short and J 3 bases short, with 10 bases between.

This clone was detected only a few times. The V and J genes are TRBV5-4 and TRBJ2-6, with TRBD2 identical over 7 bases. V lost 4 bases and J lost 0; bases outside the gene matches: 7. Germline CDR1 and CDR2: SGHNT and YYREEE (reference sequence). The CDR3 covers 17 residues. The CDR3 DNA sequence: TGTGCCAGCAGCCCCGGGGGGAGGGACTCTGGGGCCAACGTCCTGACTTTC. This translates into CASSPGGRDSGANVLTF.

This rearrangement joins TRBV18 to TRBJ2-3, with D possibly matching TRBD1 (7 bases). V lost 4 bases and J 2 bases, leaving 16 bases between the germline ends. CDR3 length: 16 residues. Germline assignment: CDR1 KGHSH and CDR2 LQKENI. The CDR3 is CASSLSGGGLTDTQYF. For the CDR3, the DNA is TGTGCCAGCTCACTGAGCGGAGGGGGCCTCACAGATACGCAGTATTTT.

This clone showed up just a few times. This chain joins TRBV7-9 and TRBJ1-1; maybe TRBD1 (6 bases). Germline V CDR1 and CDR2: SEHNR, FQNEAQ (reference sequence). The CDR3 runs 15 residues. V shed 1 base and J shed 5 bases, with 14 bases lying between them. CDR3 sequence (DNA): TGTGCCAGCAGCTTAGGGGGACCGGGGACAACTGAAGCTTTCTTT. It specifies CASSLGGPGTTEAFF.

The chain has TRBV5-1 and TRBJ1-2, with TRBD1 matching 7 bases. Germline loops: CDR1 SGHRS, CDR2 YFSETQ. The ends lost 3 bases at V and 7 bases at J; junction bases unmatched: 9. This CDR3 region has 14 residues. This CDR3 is CASSSGQDSGGYTF. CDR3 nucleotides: TGCGCCAGCAGCTCCGGACAGGACTCGGGTGGCTACACCTTC. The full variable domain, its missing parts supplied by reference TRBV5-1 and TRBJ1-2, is KAGVTQTPRYLIKTRGQQVTLSCSPISGHRSVSWYQQTPGQGLQFLFEYFSETQRNKGNFPGRFSGRQFSNSRSEMNVSTLELGDSALYLCASSSGQDSGGYTFGSGTRLTVV.

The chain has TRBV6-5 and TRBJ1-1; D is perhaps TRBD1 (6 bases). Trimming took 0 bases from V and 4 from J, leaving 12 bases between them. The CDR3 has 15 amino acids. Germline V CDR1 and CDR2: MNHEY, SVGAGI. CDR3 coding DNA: TGTGCCAGCAGTTACTCGATGGTAGGGGGCACTGAAGCTTTCTTT. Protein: CASSYSMVGGTEAFF.